These 7 T cell receptor beta chains were all obtained from the same sample, sequenced in a study of identical twins. TCRdb passed the 5' RACE reads through MiXCR, listing each CDR3 protein once. This table holds hundreds of thousands of distinct CDR3 sequences, 21% found once. These same records also appear under a second study, on T cells expressing NK-cell markers.

Sequencing was done on a sample of PBMCs. The origin of the receptors is a woman aged 18 to 35 in good health.

CDR3 protein: CASRGQDNQPQHF. CDR3 bases: TGTGCCAGCAGGGGACAGGACAATCAGCCCCAGCATTTT. The chain is built from TRBV12-3 or TRBV12-4 and TRBJ1-5; 8 nucleotides align to TRBD1. The CDR3 runs to 13 residues. V shed 6 bases and J 3 bases; nucleotides not matched to a gene: 1.

The sample holds a few counts of this clonotype. The chain links TRBV20-1 to TRBJ2-5; perhaps TRBD2 as D (6 bases). The CDR3 runs 13 residues. Germline values: CDR1 DFQATT, CDR2 SNEGSKA (reference sequence). Trimming took off 7 bases at V and 2 bases at J, with 14 bases between the two ends. The CDR3 DNA reads TGCAGTGGGGAGCCGGCGGGACAAGAGACCCAGTACTTC. Amino acid sequence: CSGEPAGQETQYF.

The chain employs TRBV5-1 and TRBJ2-3; D tentatively reads TRBD1 or TRBD2 (6 bases each). V gave up 4 bases and J gave up 6 bases, with 18 bases separating them. The CDR3 has 15 residues. CDR1 is SGHRS and CDR2 is YFSETQ in the germline V gene. CDR3 sequence: CASSAEGQSGDTQYF. The CDR3 coding sequence is TGCGCCAGCAGCGCGGAGGGACAATCGGGCGATACGCAGTATTTT.

This chain connects TRBV20-1 to TRBJ2-7, with D uncertain. Germline values: CDR1 DFQATT, CDR2 SNEGSKA (reference sequence). The CDR3 is 13 amino acids. V was pared by 6 bases and J by 5 bases, with 17 bases between. CDR3 region: CSATSPPRDEQYF. CDR3 DNA sequence: TGCAGTGCCACCTCCCCCCCGCGTGACGAGCAGTACTTC.

This clonotype was recorded at least ten times. V and J are TRBV2 and TRBJ1-2, with TRBD1 identical over 7 bases. CDR1 and CDR2 from the germline V gene are SNHLY and FYNNEI. V shed 4 bases and J 4 bases; nucleotides not matched to a gene: 9. The CDR3 runs to 15 residues. This CDR3 is CASSVTPGTAYGYTF. CDR3 DNA: TGTGCCAGCAGTGTCACTCCGGGGACAGCCTATGGCTACACCTTC.

This clonotype was detected only a few times. The V and J genes are TRBV27 and TRBJ2-2, with D unresolved. The CDR3 sequence is 12 residues long. V lost 6 bases to trimming and J lost 7 bases, with 9 bases between them. CDR1 is MNHEY and CDR2 is SMNVEV in the germline V gene (reference sequence). Here the CDR3 reads CASSRLGGELFF. CDR3 bases: TGTGCCAGCAGCAGATTGGGCGGGGAGCTGTTTTTT.

Many counts were recorded for this clonotype. This chain uses TRBV19 with TRBJ1-1; D perhaps matches TRBD1 (5 bases). Trimming cost V 8 bases and J 0 bases, with 7 bases left between them. The CDR3 length is 12 residues. Germline CDR1 is LNHDA and CDR2 is SQIVND (reference sequence). Here the CDR3 DNA reads TGTGCCAGTTGGACATTGAACACTGAAGCTTTCTTT. Protein sequence: CASWTLNTEAFF.